The sequence of this T cell receptor beta chain was determined in a study of high-grade serous ovarian cancer treatment subgroups. Study information: Samples averaged 14,192 reads and around 7,000 unique TCR beta rearrangements.

Whole-study findings and limits: Clonal relatedness tracked neoantigen level, and by trend copy number and mutation load. Same-patient tumor repertoires overlapped at roughly 0.095 to 0.79; different patients barely overlapped. Only CDR3 was analyzed; CDR1 and CDR2 were not.

Tumor tissue was taken before any definitive surgery or chemotherapy was given. TCRdb's copy holds only in-frame clones and misses some; the assay was immunoSEQ multiplex PCR. The table records around 16,000 clones, 73% of them present only once. CDR1 and CDR2 (germline): MNHEY, SMNVEV (reference sequence). This CDR3 spans 16 amino acids. The V and J ends lost 6 bases and 4 bases, in that order; junction bases with no gene match: 14. As for this clone: The antigen is not known.

The material sequenced was tumor tissue. The sequence was obtained from a human donor with high-grade serous ovarian cancer. The rearrangement uses TRBV27 and TRBJ1-2; 7 nucleotides align to TRBD1. CDR3 sequence (DNA): TGTGCCAGCAGACCCCTGGGGACAGAGGGTGGCTATGGCTACACCTTC. The encoded protein is CASRPLGTEGGYGYTF.